The 26 T cell receptor beta chains below were found in one sample sequenced in a study of T cells in Graves' hyperthyroidism and ophthalmopathy. Amplified regions were TCR beta CDR3 sequences from RNA transcripts. The HTBI set primed first-round TCR CDR3 RT-PCR. TCRdb re-derived calls from the multiplex PCR reads in MiXCR, one entry per CDR3 protein. The repertoire holds over 250,000 distinct CDR3 sequences, roughly an eighth seen once, with approximately 35% in the top ten. Sequencing was done on a sample of blood. The receptor source for this set is a woman between 40 and 55 years old with Graves' ophthalmopathy.

Comment on this clonotype: Sequence at one end of the junction differs from germline and may be a read error. This sequence joins TRBV7-9 and TRBJ2-3; 12 bases fit TRBD2. Germline CDR1 and CDR2: SEHNR and FQNEAQ (reference sequence). The CDR3 consists of 14 residues. CDR3: CASSLAGGADTQYF. CDR3 sequence (DNA): TGTGCCAGCAGCCTAGCGGGGGGGGCAGATACGCAGTATTTT.

The V and J genes are TRBV24-1 and TRBJ2-7; no clear D. Trimming removed 4 bases from V and 4 bases from J, with 13 bases in between. The CDR3 is made up of 14 amino acids. Germline V CDR1 and CDR2: KGHDR, SFDVKD. The CDR3 region has the DNA TGTGCCACCAGTGACCCTAGAAAGGTTTACGAGCAGTACTTC. Its protein is CATSDPRKVYEQYF.

The J gene is TRBJ2-6, the V gene TRBV7-2; no clear D gene. This CDR3 is built from 17 residues. Trimming stripped 6 bases from V and 0 bases from J, with 15 bases between. Looked up from germline, CDR1 is SGHTA and CDR2 is FQGNSA. The CDR3 loop is CASRPYLRYSGANVLTF. CDR3 nucleotide sequence: TGTGCCAGCAGACCATATCTGAGGTACTCTGGGGCCAACGTCCTGACTTTC.

This clonotype was seen more than once but under ten times. V gene TRBV27 combines with J gene TRBJ1-2; TRBD1 is a possible D gene (5 bases). The CDR3 totals 13 residues. Germline loops: CDR1 MNHEY, CDR2 SMNVEV (reference sequence). V was cut by 6 bases and J by 5 bases, with 13 bases left in between. The chain's CDR3 is CASSGARGYGYTF. The CDR3, as DNA: TGTGCCAGCAGCGGGGCGCGAGGATATGGCTACACCTTC.

The CDR3 region has the DNA TGTGCCAGCAGCCAAGGTGACAGGGGTTGGTCACCCCTCCACTTT. It encodes CASSQGDRGWSPLHF. The gene calls are TRBV3-1 and TRBJ1-6; 8 nucleotides align to TRBD1. CDR1 LGHDT and CDR2 YNNKEL come from the germline V gene (reference sequence). This CDR3 has 15 amino acids. The V gene end was trimmed by 1 base and the J gene end by 10 bases; junction bases not matched to a gene: 6.

At least ten counts were recorded for this clonotype. J is TRBJ1-2 and V is TRBV6-8; 7 positions match TRBD1. Trimming took 2 bases from V and 8 from J; bases not matched to a gene: 8. Germline CDR1 is MNHGY and CDR2 is SAAAGT. The CDR3 runs to 14 residues. The CDR3 protein is CASSYPTGIEGYTF. In nucleotides, the CDR3 is TGTGCCAGCAGTTACCCGACAGGGATCGAGGGCTACACCTTC.

There are a few counts of this clonotype. The chain combines TRBV3-1 with TRBJ1-5, with D hard to call. The length of the CDR3 is 14 residues. In germline, CDR1 is LGHDT, CDR2 YNNKEL (reference sequence). Between the trimmed V and J ends, which lost 2 bases and 4 bases, there was a span of 9 bases. As DNA, the CDR3 is TGTGCCAGCAGCCAAAGTTTGGGGAATCAGCCCCAGCATTTT. This gives the protein CASSQSLGNQPQHF.

The gene calls are TRBV3-1 and TRBJ2-4; a weak D match, TRBD1 (5 bases). Deletions cut 5 bases from V and 0 bases from J, with 8 bases between. CDR3 length: 14 residues. The germline V gene encodes CDR1 LGHDT and CDR2 YNNKEL (reference sequence). CDR3: CASSSDKAKNIQYF. CDR3 bases: TGTGCCAGCAGCTCGGACAAAGCCAAAAACATTCAGTACTTC.

This clonotype was detected ten times or more. This sequence joins TRBV6-1 and TRBJ1-2; D unclear. V was cut by 3 bases and J by 6 bases, with 11 bases left in between. Looked up from germline, CDR1 is MNHNS and CDR2 is SASEGT. The CDR3 is 13 amino acids. CDR3 DNA sequence: TGTGCCAGCAGTGAGTCGGGTAGGGATGGCTACACCTTC. As protein: CASSESGRDGYTF.

The chain combines TRBV6-1 with TRBJ2-1, with a possible D match to TRBD2 (6 bases). CDR3 length equals 16 residues. Germline lookup yields CDR1 MNHNS and CDR2 SASEGT. V was shortened by 5 bases and J by 3 bases, with 17 bases between the two germline ends. CDR3 sequence: CASSPGTAAVYNEQFF. DNA of the CDR3: TGTGCCAGCAGTCCCGGGACTGCCGCCGTCTACAATGAGCAGTTCTTC.

This clonotype appeared many times. This chain links TRBV10-3 with TRBJ2-1; 9 nucleotides line up with TRBD1. The V gene end was trimmed by 11 bases and the J gene end by 6 bases; junction bases not matched to a gene: 5. The CDR3 runs 12 residues. Germline loops: CDR1 ENHRY, CDR2 SYGVKD. The chain's CDR3 is CAAGQGGNEQFF. The CDR3 bases are TGTGCCGCGGGACAGGGCGGCAATGAGCAGTTCTTC.

This clonotype occurred a few times. It is unclear where the CDR3 begins or ends on the DNA, so no DNA is shown, and the CDR3 is as TCRdb lists it. The chain joins TRBV19 to TRBJ1-3; the table gives TRBD1 as D, unverified against the DNA. Germline CDR1 and CDR2: LNHDA and SQIVND (reference sequence). The CDR3 is 16 amino acids in total, end residues counted. The CDR3 sequence is CASTSDSFLSGNTIYF.

This clonotype was detected many times. The chain combines TRBV6-1 with TRBJ2-1; the D is unclear. Germline lookup yields CDR1 MNHNS and CDR2 SASEGT. The V end lost 5 bases, the J end lost 6 bases, and 14 bases lay between the germline ends. CDR3 length equals 14 residues. CDR3 in DNA: TGTGCCAGCAGTCCAGGCCCAGCGTCCAATGAGCAGTTCTTC. It yields the protein CASSPGPASNEQFF.

This clonotype has at least ten counts. V and J are TRBV7-9 and TRBJ1-2; D is possibly TRBD1 (6 bases). Germline CDR1 is SEHNR and CDR2 is FQNEAQ (reference sequence). Trimming took off 3 bases at V and 7 bases at J, with 9 bases between the two ends. The length of the CDR3 is 12 residues. The CDR3, as DNA: TGTGCCAGCAGCTTTCGGGGGCTTGGCTACACCTTC. It is translated as CASSFRGLGYTF.

The chain employs TRBV3-1 and TRBJ2-7; D call uncertain. This CDR3 region has 14 residues. V was shortened by 0 bases and J by 0 bases, with 6 bases between the two germline ends. Per the germline V gene, CDR1 is LGHDT and CDR2 is YNNKEL (reference sequence). The CDR3 sequence is CASSQDPLSYEQYF. DNA for the CDR3: TGTGCCAGCAGCCAAGACCCCCTCTCCTACGAGCAGTACTTC.

The chain has TRBV4-1 and TRBJ1-5; the D gene is possibly TRBD1 (5 bases). Trimming left V 0 bases short and J 6 bases short, with 15 bases between. CDR3 size: 16 residues. Germline V CDR1 and CDR2: MGHRA, YSYEKL. The CDR3 region has the DNA TGCGCCAGCAGCCAAGATCTAAGGGGAATCCTTCAGCCCCAGCATTTT. Amino acids: CASSQDLRGILQPQHF.

The V gene is TRBV19, the J gene TRBJ1-3, with no clear D. From germline, CDR1 is LNHDA and CDR2 SQIVND (reference sequence). The CDR3 spans 14 residues. V was cut by 5 bases and J by 0 bases, with 8 bases left in between. This CDR3 is CASSQSYSGNTIYF. As DNA, the CDR3 is TGTGCCAGTAGTCAATCCTACTCTGGAAACACCATATATTTT.

The rearrangement joins TRBV11-3 to TRBJ2-1, with 9 bases aligning to TRBD2. The CDR3 extends over 14 amino acids. Germline CDR1 is SGHNT and CDR2 is YENEEA. The J segment lost 6 bases and the V segment lost 5 bases, leaving 5 bases of the junction unmatched. The CDR3 loop reads CASSPSGASNEQFF. The CDR3 DNA sequence: TGTGCCAGCAGCCCTAGCGGGGCAAGCAATGAGCAGTTCTTC. The full variable domain, with the rest looked up from reference TRBV11-3 and TRBJ2-1, is EAGVVQSPRYKIIEKKQPVAFWCNPISGHNTLYWYLQNLGQGPELLIRYENEEAVDDSQLPKDRFSAERLKGVDSTLKIQPAELGDSAVYLCASSPSGASNEQFFGPGTRLTVL.

This chain joins TRBV4-1 and TRBJ1-3; no clear D. Trimming took 1 base from V and 4 from J, leaving 11 bases between them. In germline, CDR1 is MGHRA, CDR2 YSYEKL. The CDR3 loop spans 15 amino acids. The CDR3 coding sequence is TGCGCCAGCAGCCAAGGTAAAACGGAAGGAAACACCATATATTTT. Its translation: CASSQGKTEGNTIYF.

This clonotype was counted between two and nine times. The V and J genes are TRBV5-5 and TRBJ1-5; TRBD1 is a possible D gene (6 bases). CDR1 SGHKS and CDR2 YYEKEE come from the germline V gene (reference sequence). The V end was cut by 2 bases, the J end by 7 bases, with 16 bases between. The CDR3 covers 15 residues. The CDR3 loop is CASSLTGGARQPQHF. Here the CDR3 DNA reads TGTGCCAGCAGCTTAACGGGGGGGGCGAGACAGCCCCAGCATTTT.

The chain links TRBV7-2 to TRBJ2-3; 7 nucleotides match TRBD2. From germline, CDR1 is SGHTA and CDR2 FQGNSA. V was pared by 5 bases and J by 0 bases, with 2 bases of the junction left unmatched. This CDR3 region has 14 residues. Here the CDR3 DNA reads TGTGCCAGCAGCCAGACTAGCAGCACAGATACGCAGTATTTT. Translation gives CASSQTSSTDTQYF.

This clonotype was counted ten times or more. The chain links TRBV19 to TRBJ2-7; D is possibly TRBD1 or TRBD2 (5 bases each). Trimming left V 6 bases short and J 3 bases short, with 12 bases between. Germline values: CDR1 LNHDA, CDR2 SQIVND (reference sequence). The CDR3 is 13 amino acids. CDR3 sequence: CASSMTGGYEQYF. CDR3 DNA: TGTGCCAGTAGCATGACTGGGGGCTACGAGCAGTACTTC.

This chain links TRBV14 with TRBJ1-6; no clear D gene. Per germline, CDR1 SGHDN and CDR2 FVKESK. V was trimmed by 0 bases and J by 16 bases, leaving 13 bases between them. CDR3 length: 13 amino acids. The CDR3 DNA follows: TGTGCCAGCAGCCAAGATTTCGACGGCTTACTCCACTTT. It yields the protein CASSQDFDGLLHF. The full variable domain, rest sourced from reference TRBV14 and TRBJ1-6, is EAGVTQFPSHSVIEKGQTVTLRCDPISGHDNLYWYRRVMGKEIKFLLHFVKESKQDESGMPNNRFLAERTGGTYSTLKVQPAELEDSGVYFCASSQDFDGLLHFGNGTRLTVT.

This clonotype was seen at least ten times. V and J are TRBV12-3 or TRBV12-4 and TRBJ2-7; no definite D call. The V end was cut by 5 bases, the J end by 3 bases, with 11 bases between. This CDR3 contains 13 residues. The CDR3 nucleotides read TGTGCCAGCAGTCCGCGAAACGACTACGAGCAGTACTTC. Its protein product is CASSPRNDYEQYF.

This clonotype has a count of ten or more. V and J are TRBV29-1 and TRBJ2-1; 7 bases fit TRBD2. The V and J ends lost 6 bases and 6 bases, in that order; junction bases with no gene match: 8. The CDR3 is made up of 13 amino acids. Germline V gene lookup returns CDR1 SQVTM and CDR2 ANQGSEA. The chain's CDR3 is CSVATWGGNEQFF. CDR3 bases: TGCAGCGTAGCCACGTGGGGGGGCAATGAGCAGTTCTTC.

This clonotype was detected ten times or more. The rearrangement links TRBV6-1 to TRBJ2-1; 7 bases align to TRBD1. After removal of 6 bases from V and 0 bases from J, the junction contained 8 bases not matched to a gene. This CDR3 has 16 amino acids. The germline CDR1 and CDR2 sequences are MNHNS and SASEGT. The CDR3 DNA reads as TGTGCCAGCAGGGTGAGGGGGCAAAGCTCCTACAATGAGCAGTTCTTC. This codes for CASRVRGQSSYNEQFF.